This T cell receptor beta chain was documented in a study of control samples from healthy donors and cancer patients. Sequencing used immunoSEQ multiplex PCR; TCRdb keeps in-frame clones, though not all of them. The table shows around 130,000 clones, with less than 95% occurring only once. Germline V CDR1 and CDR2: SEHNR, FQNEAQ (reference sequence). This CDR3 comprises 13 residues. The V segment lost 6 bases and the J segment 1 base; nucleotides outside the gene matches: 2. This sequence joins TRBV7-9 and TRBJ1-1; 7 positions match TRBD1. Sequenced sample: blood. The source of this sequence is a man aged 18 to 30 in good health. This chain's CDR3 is CASRRTGNTEAFF. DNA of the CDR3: TGTGCCAGCAGACGGACAGGGAACACTGAAGCTTTCTTT.